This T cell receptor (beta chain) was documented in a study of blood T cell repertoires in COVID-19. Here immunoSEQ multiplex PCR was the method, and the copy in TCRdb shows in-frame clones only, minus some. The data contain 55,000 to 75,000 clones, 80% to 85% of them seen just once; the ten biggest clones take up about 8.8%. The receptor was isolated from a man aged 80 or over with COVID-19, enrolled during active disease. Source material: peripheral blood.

The CDR3 region is CASSEALPGRASNQPQHF. The CDR3 nucleotides are TGTGCCAGCAGTGAAGCGCTTCCGGGCAGGGCGAGCAATCAGCCCCAGCATTTT. V usage is TRBV6-1 and J usage is TRBJ1-5; tentative D call: TRBD1 (5 bases). Germline CDR1 and CDR2: MNHNS and SASEGT. This CDR3 spans 18 amino acids. V was cut by 0 bases and J by 1 base, with 16 bases left in between.